Below, one T cell receptor beta chain is given with its context. Its cognate antigen is unknown. The ends lost 6 bases at V and 0 bases at J; junction bases unmatched: 17. Germline values: CDR1 MDHEN, CDR2 SYDVKM. This CDR3 is 19 amino acids long. TCRdb's copy holds only in-frame clones and misses some; the assay was immunoSEQ multiplex PCR. The sample yields around 250,000 clones, just over 90% seen once. These data come from a study of T cell responses to AZD1222 COVID-19 vaccine. The overall study: Samples with a second dose at about 4 or about 12 weeks were pooled together.

Overall study results and limits: Compared with day 0, the breadth and depth of the Spike-specific TCR repertoire rose significantly after two doses of AZD1222. It should be noted that donors were predominantly white British and more often female, and clonal diversity was possibly underestimated. Regions 160-218 and 743-854 held dominance among vaccine-associated CD4 TCRs, which spanned spike.

The sequences come from peripheral blood, collected on day 0 of AZD1222 vaccination. The sequence was collected from an adult in good health. The chain combines TRBV28 with TRBJ1-3, with 7 bases identical to TRBD1. The CDR3 bases are TGTGCCAGCAGCCCTAACGTGGGGACAGTTGTTCTCTCTGGAAACACCATATATTTT. Translating gives CASSPNVGTVVLSGNTIYF.